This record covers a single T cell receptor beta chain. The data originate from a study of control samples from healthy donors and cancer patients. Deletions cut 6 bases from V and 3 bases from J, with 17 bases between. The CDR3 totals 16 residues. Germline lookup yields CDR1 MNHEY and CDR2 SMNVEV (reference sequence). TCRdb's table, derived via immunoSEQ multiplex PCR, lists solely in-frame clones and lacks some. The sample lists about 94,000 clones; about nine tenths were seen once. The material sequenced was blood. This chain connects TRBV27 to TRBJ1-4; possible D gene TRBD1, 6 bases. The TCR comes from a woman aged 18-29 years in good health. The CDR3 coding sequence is TGTGCCAGCAGCTTCTCAGGGGAGCGGCCTAATGAAAAACTGTTTTTT. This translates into CASSFSGERPNEKLFF.